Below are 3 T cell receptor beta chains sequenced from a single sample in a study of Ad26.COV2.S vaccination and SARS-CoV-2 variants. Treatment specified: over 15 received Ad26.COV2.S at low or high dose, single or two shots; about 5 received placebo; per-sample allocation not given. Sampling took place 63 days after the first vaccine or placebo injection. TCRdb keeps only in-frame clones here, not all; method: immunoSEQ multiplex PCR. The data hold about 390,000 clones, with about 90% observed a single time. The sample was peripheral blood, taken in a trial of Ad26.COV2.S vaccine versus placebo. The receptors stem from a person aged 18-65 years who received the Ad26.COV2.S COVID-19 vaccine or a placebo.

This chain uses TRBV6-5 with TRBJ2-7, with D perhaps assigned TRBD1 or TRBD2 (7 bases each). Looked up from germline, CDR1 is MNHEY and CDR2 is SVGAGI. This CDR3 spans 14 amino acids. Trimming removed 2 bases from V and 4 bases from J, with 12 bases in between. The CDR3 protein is CASSYRQGGYEQYF. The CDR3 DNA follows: TGTGCCAGCAGTTACCGACAGGGAGGGTACGAGCAGTACTTC.

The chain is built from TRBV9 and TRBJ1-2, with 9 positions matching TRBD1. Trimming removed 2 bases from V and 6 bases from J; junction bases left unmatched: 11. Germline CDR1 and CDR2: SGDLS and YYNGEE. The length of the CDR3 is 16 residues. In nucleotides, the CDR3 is TGTGCCAGCAGCGTCAAGTCCCAGACAGGGGGTAATGGCTACACCTTC. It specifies CASSVKSQTGGNGYTF.

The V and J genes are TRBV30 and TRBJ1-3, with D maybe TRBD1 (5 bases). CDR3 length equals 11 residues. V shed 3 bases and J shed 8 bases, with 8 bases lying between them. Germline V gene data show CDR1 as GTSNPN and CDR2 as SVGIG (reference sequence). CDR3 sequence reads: CAWSRGDTIYF. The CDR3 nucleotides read TGTGCCTGGAGCCGGGGGGACACCATATATTTT.